One and the same sample provided the 27 T cell receptor beta chains below, sequenced in a study of T cells in Graves' hyperthyroidism and ophthalmopathy. Using RNA transcripts as the source, TCR beta CDR3 regions were amplified. Using the HTBI primer set, a first-round RT-PCR was run on the TCR CDR3. TCRdb re-called the multiplex PCR reads with MiXCR, one entry per CDR3 protein. This sample has 300,000 to 450,000 distinct CDR3 sequences, with around 14% found just once. The sequencing sample was made of blood. Receptor source: a woman aged 55-69 years with Graves' hyperthyroidism.

This clonotype was detected ten times or more. This chain links TRBV15 with TRBJ1-2, with D hard to call. Trimming took 3 bases from V and 3 from J, leaving 8 bases between them. Germline-derived CDR1 and CDR2 are LNHNV and YYDKDF (reference sequence). CDR3 length: 13 residues. CDR3 sequence: CATSRALDYGYTF. In DNA form, the CDR3 reads TGTGCCACCAGCAGGGCGCTCGACTATGGCTACACCTTC.

This clonotype was seen repeatedly, ten times or more. The chain has TRBV2 and TRBJ2-3; 7 bases line up with TRBD2. Germline V gene sequence: CDR1 SNHLY, CDR2 FYNNEI. The CDR3 runs 14 residues. J was trimmed by 4 bases and V by 3 bases; bases with no gene match: 4. In DNA form, the CDR3 reads TGTGCCAGCAGTGAGCGGGAGAGCCCAGATACGCAGTATTTT. Its translation is CASSERESPDTQYF.

This clonotype has at least ten counts. The chain has TRBV18 and TRBJ2-7, with unresolved D. Germline values: CDR1 KGHSH, CDR2 LQKENI. Trimming removed 2 bases at V and 4 bases at J, with 9 bases between. This CDR3 contains 13 residues. The CDR3 loop reads CASSPGPWYEQYF. CDR3 DNA sequence: TGTGCCAGCTCACCAGGGCCGTGGTACGAGCAGTACTTC.

Ten or more counts support this clonotype. The V call is TRBV3-1, the J call TRBJ2-3, with 7 bases fitting TRBD2. This CDR3 is 20 amino acids long. Germline values: CDR1 LGHDT, CDR2 YNNKEL (reference sequence). After removal of 5 bases from V and 2 bases from J, the junction contained 22 bases not matched to a gene. CDR3 DNA: TGTGCCAGCAGCAAAGGCCGACTCCTGTTCAGGGAGGGGACCACAGATACGCAGTATTTT. Residues: CASSKGRLLFREGTTDTQYF.

A few counts support this clonotype. This chain links TRBV6-1 with TRBJ2-5; D gene unclear. Deletions cut 6 bases from V and 5 bases from J, with 13 bases between. The CDR3 loop spans 13 amino acids. CDR1 is MNHNS, CDR2 SASEGT, per germline. In DNA form, the CDR3 reads TGTGCCAGCAGAACTACCGGCAGGGAGACCCAGTACTTC. It yields the protein CASRTTGRETQYF.

The V and J genes are TRBV5-1 and TRBJ2-4; 11 bases line up with TRBD2. In germline, CDR1 is SGHRS, CDR2 YFSETQ. CDR3 size: 15 residues. With V trimmed by 1 base and J by 5 bases, 2 bases remained unmatched. The CDR3 DNA reads as TGCGCCAGCAGCTTGACTAGCGGGAGCGAAAACATTCAGTACTTC. Its translation is CASSLTSGSENIQYF. Variable domain in full (rest from reference TRBV5-1 and TRBJ2-4): KAGVTQTPRYLIKTRGQQVTLSCSPISGHRSVSWYQQTPGQGLQFLFEYFSETQRNKGNFPGRFSGRQFSNSRSEMNVSTLELGDSALYLCASSLTSGSENIQYFGAGTRLSVL.

This clonotype has at least ten counts. The chain employs TRBV20-1 and TRBJ2-5; D perhaps matches TRBD2 (6 bases). V was pared by 5 bases and J by 5 bases, with 15 bases between. Germline V lookup: CDR1 DFQATT, CDR2 SNEGSKA (reference sequence). The CDR3 spans 13 residues. In nucleotides, the CDR3 is TGCAGTGCTCCGGCGGAGGGTGGGGAGACCCAGTACTTC. Amino acids: CSAPAEGGETQYF.

This clonotype was observed a few times. This chain links TRBV11-2 with TRBJ2-7; D remains ambiguous. Germline V lookup: CDR1 SGHAT, CDR2 FQNNGV. V was cut by 2 bases and J by 4 bases, with 9 bases left in between. This CDR3 has 13 amino acids. The CDR3 region is CASSLSWSYEQYF. In DNA, the CDR3 is TGTGCCAGCAGCTTATCCTGGTCTTACGAGCAGTACTTC.

This clonotype occurred many times. This sequence joins TRBV28 and TRBJ2-3; 7 nucleotides match TRBD2. The CDR3 is made up of 14 amino acids. J was trimmed by 2 bases and V by 5 bases; bases with no gene match: 4. The germline gives CDR1 MDHEN, CDR2 SYDVKM. The CDR3 protein is CASSTAGLTDTQYF. The CDR3 DNA sequence: TGTGCCAGCAGTACAGCGGGGCTCACAGATACGCAGTATTTT.

This clonotype was recorded at least ten times. The V gene is TRBV2, the J gene TRBJ2-5, with 9 bases that match TRBD1. CDR3 length equals 14 residues. Germline V lookup: CDR1 SNHLY, CDR2 FYNNEI. J was trimmed by 2 bases and V by 6 bases; bases with no gene match: 4. In nucleotides, the CDR3 is TGTGCCAGCAGCGTGGACAGGGGACAAGAGACCCAGTACTTC. Its protein is CASSVDRGQETQYF.

The sample holds a few counts of this clonotype. This chain joins TRBV7-9 and TRBJ2-7; the D gene is possibly TRBD1 (5 bases). The CDR3 contains 13 residues. Trimming removed 4 bases at V and 4 bases at J, with 11 bases between. Germline assignment: CDR1 SEHNR and CDR2 FQNEAQ (reference sequence). CDR3 protein: CASSSDRFYEQYF. The CDR3 bases are TGTGCCAGCAGCTCCGACAGATTTTACGAGCAGTACTTC.

This clonotype was observed many times. The CDR3 bases are TGTGCCAGCAGCCAAGGGCGGGCAGGCGTCGGGTCACCCCTCCACTTT. It codes for CASSQGRAGVGSPLHF. The V gene is TRBV3-1, the J gene TRBJ1-6; D not certain. This CDR3 spans 16 amino acids. Trimming left V 1 base short and J 10 bases short, with 17 bases between. CDR1 is LGHDT, CDR2 YNNKEL, per germline (reference sequence).

As for this clonotype: A read error may account for a junction end that differs from germline. The chain joins TRBV13 to TRBJ1-2, with a possible D match to TRBD1 (5 bases). The CDR3 has 16 residues. Per germline, CDR1 PRHDT and CDR2 FYEKMQ (reference sequence). As DNA, the CDR3 is TGTGCCAGCAGCTTAACGGGACTACGGAGGGCTATGCGTTACGCCTTC. Translation: CASSLTGLRRAMRYAF.

As to this clonotype: Given a much more abundant clone one base away, this may be a read error. This chain links TRBV2 with TRBJ1-4; weak D call: TRBD1 (5 bases). Germline CDR1 SNHLY, CDR2 FYNNEI. This CDR3 contains 14 residues. The CDR3 coding sequence is TGTACCAGCAGTGCACGAGGGACGGGTGAAAAACTGTTTTTT. As protein: CTSSARGTGEKLFF.

V gene TRBV5-6 combines with J gene TRBJ2-7; 10 nucleotides agree with TRBD1. V shed 2 bases, J shed 5 bases, and the junction held 7 bases outside the gene matches. The CDR3 loop spans 15 amino acids. Germline V gene sequence: CDR1 SGHDT, CDR2 YYEEEE. Here the CDR3 DNA reads TGTGCCAGCAGCTTTGGGACAGGGGAAGTGAACGAGCAGTACTTC. Protein sequence: CASSFGTGEVNEQYF.

There are many counts of this clonotype. The rearrangement uses TRBV11-2 and TRBJ2-7; D may be TRBD2 (6 bases). Germline values: CDR1 SGHAT, CDR2 FQNNGV. Trimming stripped 6 bases from V and 2 bases from J, with 20 bases between. This CDR3 is built from 16 residues. The CDR3 DNA is TGTGCCAGCAGAGGGGTTGGGAGGAGATCTCCCTACGAGCAGTACTTC. Translation: CASRGVGRRSPYEQYF.

This clonotype was recorded at least ten times. The rearrangement joins TRBV5-8 to TRBJ2-5; 13 nucleotides line up with TRBD2. Germline V lookup: CDR1 SGHTS, CDR2 YDEGEE. The V and J ends lost 2 bases and 4 bases, in that order; junction bases with no gene match: 8. The CDR3 has 17 amino acids. The CDR3 nucleotides are TGTGCCAGCAGCTTACAGGGGACTAGCGGGATGGGAGAGACCCAGTACTTC. Residues: CASSLQGTSGMGETQYF.

This clonotype was observed a few times. The chain recombines TRBV20-1 with TRBJ2-4; 9 bases fit TRBD1. From germline, CDR1 is DFQATT and CDR2 SNEGSKA (reference sequence). The CDR3 runs to 15 residues. The ends lost 3 bases at V and 7 bases at J; junction bases unmatched: 10. DNA of the CDR3: TGCAGTGCTAGGAGGGACAGGGCGCGGGGGAACATTCAGTACTTC. It specifies CSARRDRARGNIQYF.

This clonotype has a count of ten or more. The chain employs TRBV5-1 and TRBJ2-2, with 7 bases matching TRBD1. This CDR3 region has 14 residues. From germline, CDR1 is SGHRS and CDR2 YFSETQ. Trimming removed 4 bases from V and 2 bases from J; junction bases left unmatched: 2. As DNA, the CDR3 is TGCGCCAGCAGCCGGGACAGAAACACCGGGGAGCTGTTTTTT. This encodes CASSRDRNTGELFF.

This clonotype has at least ten counts. V gene TRBV5-1 combines with J gene TRBJ2-3; D perhaps matches TRBD2 (5 bases). This CDR3 has 15 amino acids. Germline V gene data show CDR1 as SGHRS and CDR2 as YFSETQ. Trimming took 0 bases from V and 5 from J, leaving 13 bases between them. DNA for the CDR3: TGCGCCAGCAGCTTGGTTGGTAGCGCAGGAGATACGCAGTATTTT. This sequence encodes CASSLVGSAGDTQYF.

This clonotype was seen only a few times. This chain connects TRBV10-1 to TRBJ2-2, with D perhaps TRBD2 (5 bases). CDR1 WNHNN and CDR2 SYGVQD come from the germline V gene (reference sequence). Trimming shortened V by 0 bases and J by 0 bases, and 5 bases separated the two germline ends. The CDR3 runs to 15 residues. The CDR3 bases are TGCGCCAGCAGTGAGTCGACTACGAACACCGGGGAGCTGTTTTTT. Its translation: CASSESTTNTGELFF.

The table lists this clonotype with many counts. The CDR3 DNA reads TGTGCCAGCAGCCAGCACAGAGCGGGACTTTTAATGAACATTCAGTACTTC. This sequence encodes CASSQHRAGLLMNIQYF. The chain carries TRBV3-1 and TRBJ2-4; 7 nucleotides match TRBD2. Per germline, CDR1 LGHDT and CDR2 YNNKEL (reference sequence). The length of the CDR3 is 17 residues. V gave up 3 bases and J gave up 7 bases; unmatched junction bases: 15. The complete variable domain, with remaining parts taken from reference TRBV3-1 and TRBJ2-4, reads DTAVSQTPKYLVTQMGNDKSIKCEQNLGHDTMYWYKQDSKKFLKIMFSYNNKELIINETVPNRFSPKSPDKAHLNLHINSLELGDSAVYFCASSQHRAGLLMNIQYFGAGTRLSVL.

At least ten counts were recorded for this clonotype. The chain recombines TRBV2 with TRBJ2-2; 9 nucleotides line up with TRBD1. The CDR3 has 15 amino acids. The germline V gene has CDR1 SNHLY and CDR2 FYNNEI. The ends lost 5 bases at V and 3 bases at J; junction bases unmatched: 4. This CDR3 reads CASSLRDRDTGELFF. The CDR3, as DNA: TGTGCCAGCAGTCTCCGGGACAGGGACACCGGGGAGCTGTTTTTT.

The chain is built from TRBV20-1 and TRBJ1-1; maybe TRBD1 (6 bases). The CDR3 sequence is 16 residues long. Germline lookup yields CDR1 DFQATT and CDR2 SNEGSKA (reference sequence). Deletions cut 0 bases from V and 4 bases from J, with 18 bases between. CDR3 sequence reads: CSARDWGRGHVTEAFF. The DNA of the CDR3 is TGCAGTGCTAGAGATTGGGGCCGGGGGCACGTCACTGAAGCTTTCTTT.

In this sample, this clonotype turned up many times. This chain joins TRBV11-2 and TRBJ1-2; a possible D gene is TRBD1 (5 bases). V lost 0 bases, J lost 7 bases, and 18 bases lay in between. The CDR3 runs 16 residues. Looked up from germline, CDR1 is SGHAT and CDR2 is FQNNGV. CDR3 sequence reads: CASSLDPGLFESGYTF. The CDR3, as DNA: TGTGCCAGCAGCTTAGACCCGGGACTCTTCGAGAGTGGCTACACCTTC.

The V and J genes are TRBV28 and TRBJ1-1, with TRBD1 matching over 8 bases. With V trimmed by 6 bases and J by 11 bases, 14 bases remained unmatched. Germline V gene sequence: CDR1 MDHEN, CDR2 SYDVKM. The CDR3 spans 14 residues. This chain's CDR3 is CASSHTPGGGGAFF. DNA for the CDR3: TGTGCCAGCAGCCACACCCCAGGGGGCGGGGGGGCTTTCTTT.

This clonotype was seen repeatedly, ten times or more. This rearrangement joins TRBV5-1 to TRBJ2-1; 12 bases map to TRBD2. After removal of 2 bases from V and 6 bases from J, the junction contained 6 bases not matched to a gene. Germline CDR1 is SGHRS and CDR2 is YFSETQ. The CDR3 sequence is 16 residues long. CDR3 sequence reads: CASSLQLAGGLNEQFF. The CDR3 DNA is TGCGCCAGCAGCTTACAACTAGCGGGAGGCCTCAATGAGCAGTTCTTC.